Listed here is a single T cell receptor beta chain. This clonotype was observed a few times. Its antigen is unknown. No qualities accompany the bases; no much larger clone lies one base away. This sample was included in a study of T cells in Graves' hyperthyroidism and ophthalmopathy (dated by TCRdb to the late 2010s). Broadly, across the study: Peripheral blood was sampled at the time of initial diagnosis, prior to any treatment. A discovery cohort of about 95 patients, about 44 with Graves' ophthalmopathy and approximately 57 with stable Graves' hyperthyroidism, was used to find distinguishing TCR V-J signatures. Whether ophthalmopathy could be predicted prospectively was tested in an independent validation cohort made up of approximately 19 hyperthyroidism patients plus 17 patients who later progressed to ophthalmopathy. For training and testing, the 100 or so patients in the discovery cohort were randomly divided in a 7:3 ratio. Thyroid tissue and blood T-cell repertoires from more than five Graves' hyperthyroidism patients were also compared in the study. After blood sampling, hyperthyroidism patients were treated with methimazole at a starting dose of 30 mg daily, and ophthalmopathy patients were treated with high-dose intravenous methylprednisolone. According to the paper, TCR Vbeta CDR3 sequencing was carried out on 135 peripheral blood samples, which came from 40 to 45 ophthalmopathy, 75 to 80 hyperthyroidism and roughly 17 progressor patients.

Stable Graves' hyperthyroidism was defined as the absence of progression to ophthalmopathy over 18 months of follow-up. Hyperthyroidism patients were aged 18 to 65 years and newly diagnosed, with disease duration of less than 2 months. Exclusion was applied to patients with uncontrolled infections, other autoimmune diseases, pregnancy or lactation. Diagnoses were based on clinical symptoms, serum thyroxine and TRAb, thyroid ultrasound and orbital computed tomography. PBMCs were separated from 7.5 to 10 ml of fresh peripheral blood using Ficoll-Paque density gradient centrifugation. Total RNA was extracted using Trizol reagent, and RNA quality was assessed on an Agilent 2100 Bioanalyzer. From the germline V gene, CDR1 is KGHDR and CDR2 is SFDVKD. Including the terminal cysteine and phenylalanine, the CDR3 comprises 14 residues. Of all the DNA, just the CDR3 is kept, 42 bases in frame from base 1. A distance of 10 bases separates the germline ends of V and J, which lose 4 bases and 5 bases respectively.

The research as a whole found: A 13 V-J signature model separated ophthalmopathy from stable hyperthyroidism, with just over 85% sensitivity and approximately 81% specificity in cross-validation and 80%/75% in testing. In validation, the model predicted progression to ophthalmopathy with approximately 69% sensitivity and 72% to 85% specificity, a median of around 6.6 months before onset. Blood samples also contained most of the expanded thyroid clonotypes (frequency above 0.001), which suggests that blood repertoires may reflect thyroid immune responses. Sample size was not statistically predetermined, and blinding of investigators to group allocation was not performed.

Amplification of TCR beta CDR3 regions was carried out from RNA transcripts. The TCR CDR3 was subjected to a first round of RT-PCR using the HTBI primer set and the Qiagen OneStep RT-PCR kit. A second multiplex PCR round built the libraries, followed by size selection and purification. The libraries were sequenced on an Illumina HiSeq2000 using paired-end 100 bp reads. The original methods were these. SOAPnuke was used to process the raw data, throwing out any read that contained adapters or uncalled bases, had a mean Phred below 15, or lacked an exact constant-primer or identifier match. COPE v1.2.5 was used to merge the high-quality paired reads, and each unique nucleotide sequence was defined as a clonotype. MiTCR v1.1 was used to align clonotypes to the IMGT TRBV, TRBD and TRBJ reference segments. Only V-J combinations with frequency above 0.0001, covering 99.2% of repertoires, were analysed. The TCS score was defined as the ratio of F50 (clonal expansion) to E x V (chaos), calculated using BLOSUM62-based TCRdist between CDR3 peptides within each V-J. Welch's t-statistics and random forest reduced 514 V-J features to roughly 13, which were used in a naive Bayes classifier (R e1071). TCRdb handled the public reads itself, with Q25 trimming in fastp and clone calling in MiXCR, and kept productive beta chains. Rows are combined by CDR3 protein, so each entry shows the most common genes and DNA. These V and J calls originate from TCRdb's pipeline instead of the authors' own analysis. This sample lists 480,000 or so distinct CDR3 sequences; about 15% were detected once. 17% of the sample is in the top ten clones.

Specimen: blood. The sequence was obtained from a woman aged 18-29 years with Graves' hyperthyroidism. The chain is encoded by TRBV24-1 joined to TRBJ1-4; the D gene identity is not certain. The CDR3 is CATSEGIDNEKLFF. The nucleotides are TGTGCCACCAGTGAAGGGATAGACAATGAAAAACTGTTTTTT.